This record looks at one T cell receptor (beta chain) sequence and its context. This sample was taken from a study of technical replicates of blood from a few donors. Germline trimming cut 3 bases from V and 4 bases from J; bases unmatched to any gene: 3. CDR1 and CDR2 (germline): SGDLS, YYNGEE. This CDR3 has 14 residues. Data came from immunoSEQ multiplex PCR; TCRdb stores just in-frame clones and leaves some out. The repertoire includes roughly 83,000 clones, approximately 94% of them detected once, and more than 0.2% sits in the top ten. The source is a human donor in good health. The sequenced sample was T cells isolated from PBMCs. The gene calls are TRBV9 and TRBJ2-3; 9 nucleotides agree with TRBD1. The chain's CDR3 is CASSERTGADTQYF. The DNA for the CDR3 is TGTGCCAGCAGCGAGCGGACAGGGGCAGATACGCAGTATTTT. Looking up the rest from reference TRBV9 and TRBJ2-3 gives the full variable domain: DSGVTQTPKHLITATGQRVTLRCSPRSGDLSVYWYQQSLDQGLQFLIQYYNGEERAKGNILERFSAQQFPDLHSELNLSSLELGDSALYFCASSERTGADTQYFGPGTRLTVL.